This T cell receptor beta chain originates from a study of blood T cell repertoires in COVID-19. Study processing details: Reference gene primer amplification gave estimated nucleated cell counts. Data came from immunoSEQ multiplex PCR; TCRdb stores just in-frame clones and leaves some out. The V and J calls and the clone size are those of that table, but D and trimming were determined from the DNA. The sample records under 350,000 clones, 65% to 90% being singletons. J gave up 0 bases and V 3 bases, and 5 bases lay outside the gene matches. This CDR3 contains 16 residues. CDR1 and CDR2 from the germline V gene are SGHRS and YFSETQ.

Input material: peripheral blood. The gene calls are TRBV5-1 and TRBJ2-3; TRBD1 matches at 9 bases. This sequence originates from a human donor in a cohort sampled during active COVID-19. CDR3 region: CASSSGTGSSTDTQYF. CDR3 in DNA: TGCGCCAGCAGCTCCGGGACAGGGTCTAGCACAGATACGCAGTATTTT.